This TCR beta chain is drawn from a study of T cells in localized non-small cell lung cancer. The CDR3 loop spans 11 amino acids. Germline CDR1 SQVTM, CDR2 ANQGSEA. Trimming left V 6 bases short and J 2 bases short, with 8 bases between. Sequencing used immunoSEQ multiplex PCR; TCRdb keeps in-frame clones, though not all of them. The data hold around 35,000 clones, with about 82% observed a single time. Findings and caveats of the study: Uninvolved adjacent lung had the highest recorded T cell clonality, with tumor below it.

With respect to this clone: The antigen remains undetermined.

The J gene is TRBJ2-7, the V gene TRBV29-1; D perhaps matches TRBD2 (5 bases). Sequences were derived from peripheral blood, sampled before any cancer treatment. This TCR was recovered from a male donor older than 55 with stage III squamous cell lung carcinoma. The CDR3 reads CSVTGTYEQYF. CDR3 coding DNA: TGCAGCGTGACCGGGACCTACGAGCAGTACTTC.